Presented here are 15 T cell receptor beta chains from one specimen sequenced in a study of patients and donors after allogeneic stem cell transplantation. TCRdb reprocessed the RT-PCR reads via MiXCR and lists one record per CDR3 protein. The sample consists of 390,000 or so distinct CDR3 sequences, more than 15% of them appearing once. Specimen: blood, either unsorted or a sorted T cell fraction (not recorded which). These receptors were taken from a human donor who was either an allogeneic HSCT recipient or a stem cell or donor lymphocyte infusion donor (not recorded which). It is not recorded whose cells these are; they may come from a transplant donor.

The V gene is TRBV19, the J gene TRBJ2-7; either TRBD1 or TRBD2 may supply D (5 bases each). V lost 9 bases and J lost 4, with 19 bases in between. Looked up from germline, CDR1 is LNHDA and CDR2 is SQIVND (reference sequence). This CDR3 is built from 14 residues. CDR3 nucleotides: TGTGCCAGCTCCAGCAGGGACCCACCGTACGAGCAGTACTTC. This translates into CASSSRDPPYEQYF.

The rearrangement uses TRBV9 and TRBJ1-5; D ambiguous. CDR3 length: 14 amino acids. V gave up 2 bases and J gave up 3 bases, with 9 bases separating them. CDR1 is SGDLS and CDR2 is YYNGEE in the germline V gene. DNA of the CDR3: TGTGCCAGCAGCGTTACTGGAACCAATCAGCCCCAGCATTTT. The encoded protein is CASSVTGTNQPQHF. Based on the CDR3 plus reference TRBV9 and TRBJ1-5, the full variable domain is DSGVTQTPKHLITATGQRVTLRCSPRSGDLSVYWYQQSLDQGLQFLIQYYNGEERAKGNILERFSAQQFPDLHSELNLSSLELGDSALYFCASSVTGTNQPQHFGDGTRLSIL.

The chain is built from TRBV7-8 and TRBJ1-2; no reliable D call. The CDR3 contains 15 residues. The ends were cut back, 1 base at V and 2 bases at J, with 11 bases in the middle. Germline V lookup: CDR1 SGHVS, CDR2 FQNEAQ. The CDR3 loop is CASSLEQQANYGYTF. Here the CDR3 DNA reads TGTGCCAGCAGCTTAGAACAGCAGGCCAACTATGGCTACACCTTC.

The chain employs TRBV5-4 and TRBJ2-1; D uncertain. The germline V gene has CDR1 SGHNT and CDR2 YYREEE (reference sequence). This CDR3 is built from 14 residues. The V end was cut by 3 bases, the J end by 0 bases, with 7 bases between. For the CDR3, the DNA is TGTGCCAGCAGCTCTCCTAGCTCCTACAATGAGCAGTTCTTC. This sequence encodes CASSSPSSYNEQFF.

This chain links TRBV7-2 with TRBJ2-3, with D hard to call. CDR1 is SGHTA and CDR2 is FQGNSA in the germline V gene. The V end lost 5 bases, the J end lost 10 bases, and 10 bases lay between the germline ends. There are 11 residues in the CDR3. The CDR3 is CASSPKGAQYF. CDR3 nucleotides: TGTGCCAGCAGCCCCAAGGGTGCGCAGTATTTT.

This clonotype was detected only a few times. This rearrangement joins TRBV5-1 to TRBJ2-7; D remains unclear. This CDR3 contains 13 residues. Trimming took off 0 bases at V and 2 bases at J, with 6 bases between the two ends. The V gene's germline CDR1 is SGHRS and CDR2 YFSETQ. CDR3 protein: CASSLATTYEQYF. The CDR3 DNA follows: TGCGCCAGCAGCTTGGCCACCACCTACGAGCAGTACTTC.

This clonotype was detected a few times. The chain is built from TRBV28 and TRBJ2-7; D is possibly TRBD1 (6 bases). Germline V gene sequence: CDR1 MDHEN, CDR2 SYDVKM. V was clipped by 7 bases and J by 3 bases, with 10 bases between them. This CDR3 has 12 residues. CDR3 sequence reads: CASTRGGYEQYF. The CDR3 DNA reads TGTGCCAGCACTAGAGGGGGCTACGAGCAGTACTTC.

The rearrangement links TRBV7-2 to TRBJ1-5; D unclear. Trimming removed 5 bases at V and 1 base at J, with 12 bases between. The CDR3 length is 15 residues. Germline V gene data show CDR1 as SGHTA and CDR2 as FQGNSA. CDR3 in amino acids: CASSRKVQSNQPQHF. As DNA, the CDR3 is TGTGCCAGCAGCAGGAAAGTACAGAGCAATCAGCCCCAGCATTTT.

This clonotype showed up just a few times. The rearrangement links TRBV20-1 to TRBJ2-7; 8 positions match TRBD1. The CDR3 length is 15 residues. With V trimmed by 1 base and J by 0 bases, 5 bases remained unmatched. Germline V lookup: CDR1 DFQATT, CDR2 SNEGSKA (reference sequence). The CDR3 DNA is TGCAGTGCTAGAGCCTGGGACAGGAGCTCCTACGAGCAGTACTTC. Translating it yields CSARAWDRSSYEQYF.

The table lists this clonotype with a count of one. CDR3 in DNA: TGTGCCAGCAGTGTCCAAGGGACCGCTAATGAAAAACTGTTTTTT. It translates to CASSVQGTANEKLFF. The chain is built from TRBV9 and TRBJ1-4; a possible D gene is TRBD1 (5 bases). The V and J ends lost 5 bases and 3 bases respectively, with 14 bases between them. The CDR3 has 15 amino acids. CDR1 is SGDLS and CDR2 is YYNGEE in the germline V gene.

V is TRBV20-1 and J is TRBJ2-4; tentatively, D is TRBD2 (6 bases). The CDR3 length is 15 residues. Germline CDR1 reads DFQATT; CDR2 reads SNEGSKA (reference sequence). Trimming pared 4 bases from V and 6 bases from J, leaving 19 bases between. DNA for the CDR3: TGCAGTGCTAAGCACCAGGAGGGGTTGGGAAACATTCAGTACTTC. Amino acids: CSAKHQEGLGNIQYF.

This clonotype was detected a few times. The chain couples TRBV12-3 or TRBV12-4 to TRBJ2-7, with D possibly matching TRBD1 (5 bases). CDR3 length equals 14 residues. Trimming pared 5 bases from V and 6 bases from J, leaving 17 bases between. For the CDR3, the DNA is TGTGCCAGCAGTCCCCATCCCAGGGTGCCCGAGCAGTACTTC. This encodes CASSPHPRVPEQYF.

The table lists this clonotype with a few counts. J is TRBJ2-2 and V is TRBV6-1, with TRBD2 matching over 10 bases. CDR3 size: 13 residues. V lost 8 bases and J lost 6; bases outside the gene matches: 3. Germline loops: CDR1 MNHNS, CDR2 SASEGT. As DNA, the CDR3 is TGTGCCAGCGGCCTAGCGGGGGCCGGGGAGCTGTTTTTT. Amino acid sequence: CASGLAGAGELFF.

J is TRBJ2-7 and V is TRBV6-1; 8 bases map to TRBD2. Germline CDR1 is MNHNS and CDR2 is SASEGT. Trimming took 10 bases from V and 2 from J; bases not matched to a gene: 10. The CDR3 length is 14 residues. The CDR3 DNA reads TGTGCCACCAGGTTAGCGGGGTCGCCCTACGAGCAGTACTTC. Translated: CATRLAGSPYEQYF.

This clonotype was recorded a few times. This chain links TRBV6-1 with TRBJ1-2, with D perhaps matching TRBD1 (6 bases). CDR1 and CDR2 from the germline V gene are MNHNS and SASEGT. This CDR3 is built from 14 residues. Trimming left V 6 bases short and J 8 bases short, with 19 bases between. CDR3: CASSLRVGAGGYTF. CDR3 nucleotides: TGTGCCAGCAGCCTCCGAGTGGGGGCGGGAGGCTACACCTTC.